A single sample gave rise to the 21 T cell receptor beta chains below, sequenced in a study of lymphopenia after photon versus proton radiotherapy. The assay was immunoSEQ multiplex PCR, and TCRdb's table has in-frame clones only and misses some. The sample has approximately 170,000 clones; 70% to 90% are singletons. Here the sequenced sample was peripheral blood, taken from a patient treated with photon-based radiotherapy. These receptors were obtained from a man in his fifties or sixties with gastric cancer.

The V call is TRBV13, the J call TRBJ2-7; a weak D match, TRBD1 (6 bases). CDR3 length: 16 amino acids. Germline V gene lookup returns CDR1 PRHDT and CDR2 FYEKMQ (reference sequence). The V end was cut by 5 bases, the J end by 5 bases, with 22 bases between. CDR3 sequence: CASSAAEPTGPNEQYF. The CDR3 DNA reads TGTGCCAGCAGCGCGGCGGAACCGACAGGCCCCAACGAGCAGTACTTC. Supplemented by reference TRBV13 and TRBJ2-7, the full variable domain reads AAGVIQSPRHLIKEKRETATLKCYPIPRHDTVYWYQQGPGQDPQFLISFYEKMQSDKGSIPDRFSAQQFSDYHSELNMSSLELGDSALYFCASSAAEPTGPNEQYFGPGTRLTVT.

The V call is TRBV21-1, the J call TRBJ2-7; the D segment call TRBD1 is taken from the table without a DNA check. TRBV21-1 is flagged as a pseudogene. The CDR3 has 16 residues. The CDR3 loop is CASSKDCPGTGNEQYF. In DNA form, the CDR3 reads TGTGCCAGCAGCAAAGATTGCCCCGGGACAGGGAACGAGCAGTACTTC.

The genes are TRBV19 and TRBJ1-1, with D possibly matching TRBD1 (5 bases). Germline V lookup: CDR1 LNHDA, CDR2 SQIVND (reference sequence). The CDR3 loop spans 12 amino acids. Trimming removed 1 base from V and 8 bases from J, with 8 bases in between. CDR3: CASSIAQGEAFF. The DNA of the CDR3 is TGTGCCAGTAGTATAGCCCAGGGCGAAGCTTTCTTT.

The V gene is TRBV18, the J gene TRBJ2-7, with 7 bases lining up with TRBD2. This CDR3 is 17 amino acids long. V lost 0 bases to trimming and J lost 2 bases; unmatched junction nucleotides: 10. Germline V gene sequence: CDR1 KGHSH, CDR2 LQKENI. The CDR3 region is CASSPPAGLAETYEQYF. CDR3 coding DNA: TGTGCCAGCTCACCACCCGCCGGGCTAGCGGAAACCTACGAGCAGTACTTC.

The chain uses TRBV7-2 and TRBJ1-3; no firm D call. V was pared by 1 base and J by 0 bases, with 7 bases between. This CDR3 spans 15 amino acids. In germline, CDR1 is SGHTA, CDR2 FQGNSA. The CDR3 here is CASSLGGFSGNTIYF. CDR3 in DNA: TGTGCCAGCAGCTTAGGGGGTTTCTCTGGAAACACCATATATTTT.

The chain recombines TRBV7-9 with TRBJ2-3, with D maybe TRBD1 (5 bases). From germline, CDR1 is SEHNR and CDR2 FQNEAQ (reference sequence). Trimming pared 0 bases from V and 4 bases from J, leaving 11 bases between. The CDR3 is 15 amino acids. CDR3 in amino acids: CASSLAAPRADTQYF. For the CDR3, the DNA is TGTGCCAGCAGCTTAGCCGCCCCCAGGGCAGATACGCAGTATTTT.

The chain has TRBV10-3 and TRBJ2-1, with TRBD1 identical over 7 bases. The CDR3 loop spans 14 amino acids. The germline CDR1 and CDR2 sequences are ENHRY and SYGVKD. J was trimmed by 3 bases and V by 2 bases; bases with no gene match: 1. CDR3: CAISETGDYNEQFF. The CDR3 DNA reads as TGTGCCATCAGTGAGACAGGGGACTACAATGAGCAGTTCTTC.

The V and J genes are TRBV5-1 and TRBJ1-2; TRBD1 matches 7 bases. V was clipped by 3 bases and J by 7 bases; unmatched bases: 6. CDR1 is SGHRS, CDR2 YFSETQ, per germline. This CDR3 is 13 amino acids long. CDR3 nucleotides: TGCGCCAGCAGCTCTAGACAGGGTAGTGGCTACACCTTC. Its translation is CASSSRQGSGYTF. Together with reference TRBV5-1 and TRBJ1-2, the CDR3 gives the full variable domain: KAGVTQTPRYLIKTRGQQVTLSCSPISGHRSVSWYQQTPGQGLQFLFEYFSETQRNKGNFPGRFSGRQFSNSRSEMNVSTLELGDSALYLCASSSRQGSGYTFGSGTRLTVV.

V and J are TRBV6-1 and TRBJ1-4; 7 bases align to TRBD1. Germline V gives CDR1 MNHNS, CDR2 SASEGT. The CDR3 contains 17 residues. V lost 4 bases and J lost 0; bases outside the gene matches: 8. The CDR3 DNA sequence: TGTGCCAGCAGTGGGCATAGACAGGGATCAACTAATGAAAAACTGTTTTTT. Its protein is CASSGHRQGSTNEKLFF.

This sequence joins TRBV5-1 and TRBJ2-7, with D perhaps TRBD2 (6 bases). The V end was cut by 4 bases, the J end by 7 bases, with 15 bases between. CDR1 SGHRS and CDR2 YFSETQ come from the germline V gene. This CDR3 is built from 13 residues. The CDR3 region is CASSNRENREQYF. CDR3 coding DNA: TGCGCCAGCAGCAACCGGGAGAATAGGGAGCAGTACTTC.

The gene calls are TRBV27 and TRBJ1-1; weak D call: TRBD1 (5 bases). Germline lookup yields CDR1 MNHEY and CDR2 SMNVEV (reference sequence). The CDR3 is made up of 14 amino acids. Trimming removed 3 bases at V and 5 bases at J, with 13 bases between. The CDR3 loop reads CASSFVGRGTEAFF. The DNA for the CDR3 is TGTGCCAGCAGTTTCGTCGGGCGGGGGACTGAAGCTTTCTTT.

The CDR3 region is CASSYWGGYTF. The CDR3 region has the DNA TGTGCCAGCAGTTATTGGGGGGGCTACACCTTC. The gene calls are TRBV6-5 and TRBJ1-2, with TRBD1 as a possible D gene (5 bases). Trimming removed 3 bases at V and 8 bases at J, with 7 bases between. The CDR3 totals 11 residues. Per the germline V gene, CDR1 is MNHEY and CDR2 is SVGAGI.

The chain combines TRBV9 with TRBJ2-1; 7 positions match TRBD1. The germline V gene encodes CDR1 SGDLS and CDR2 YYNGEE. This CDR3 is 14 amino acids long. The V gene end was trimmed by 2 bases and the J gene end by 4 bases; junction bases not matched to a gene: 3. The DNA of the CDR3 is TGTGCCAGCAGCGTGGGACAGACTTACAATGAGCAGTTCTTC. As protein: CASSVGQTYNEQFF.

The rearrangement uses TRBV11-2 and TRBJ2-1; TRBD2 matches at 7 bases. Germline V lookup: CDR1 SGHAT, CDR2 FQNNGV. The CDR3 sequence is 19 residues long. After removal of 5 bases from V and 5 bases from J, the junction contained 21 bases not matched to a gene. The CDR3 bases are TGTGCCAGCAGCCCCCGGAAGATACTAGCGCGACCCGAAAACAATGAGCAGTTCTTC. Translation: CASSPRKILARPENNEQFF. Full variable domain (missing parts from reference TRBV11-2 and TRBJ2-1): EAGVAQSPRYKIIEKRQSVAFWCNPISGHATLYWYQQILGQGPKLLIQFQNNGVVDDSQLPKDRFSAERLKGVDSTLKIQPAKLEDSAVYLCASSPRKILARPENNEQFFGPGTRLTVL.

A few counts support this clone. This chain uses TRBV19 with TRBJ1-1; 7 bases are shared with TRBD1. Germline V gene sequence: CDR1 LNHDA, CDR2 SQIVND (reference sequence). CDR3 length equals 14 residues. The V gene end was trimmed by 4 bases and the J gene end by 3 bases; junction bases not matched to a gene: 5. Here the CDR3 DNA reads TGTGCCAGTAGTACCCTGACAGGGCACACTGAAGCTTTCTTT. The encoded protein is CASSTLTGHTEAFF. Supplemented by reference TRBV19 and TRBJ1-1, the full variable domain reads DGGITQSPKYLFRKEGQNVTLSCEQNLNHDAMYWYRQDPGQGLRLIYYSQIVNDFQKGDIAEGYSVSREKKESFPLTVTSAQKNPTAFYLCASSTLTGHTEAFFGQGTRLTVV.

The CDR3 coding sequence is TGTGCCACCAGCGAGGGACAGGGGATAACCAAAAACATTCAGTACTTC. Its protein is CATSEGQGITKNIQYF. V usage is TRBV15 and J usage is TRBJ2-4; TRBD1 matches 10 bases. CDR1 LNHNV and CDR2 YYDKDF come from the germline V gene (reference sequence). The CDR3 runs 16 residues. V was clipped by 5 bases and J by 2 bases; unmatched bases: 6.

DNA of the CDR3: TGCGCCAGCAGCCAAGATGGGGAGGCCTCTTTTGGCGATGAGCAGTTCTTC. Its translation is CASSQDGEASFGDEQFF. The chain combines TRBV4-1 with TRBJ2-1; perhaps TRBD2 as D (6 bases). Trimming stripped 0 bases from V and 8 bases from J, with 20 bases between. The CDR3 has 17 amino acids. In germline, CDR1 is MGHRA, CDR2 YSYEKL.

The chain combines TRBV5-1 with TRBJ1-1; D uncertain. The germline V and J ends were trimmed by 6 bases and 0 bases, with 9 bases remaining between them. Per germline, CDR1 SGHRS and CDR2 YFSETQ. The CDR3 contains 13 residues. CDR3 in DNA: TGCGCCAGCATGCTAAACATGAACACTGAAGCTTTCTTT. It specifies CASMLNMNTEAFF. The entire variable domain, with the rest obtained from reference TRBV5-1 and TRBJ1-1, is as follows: KAGVTQTPRYLIKTRGQQVTLSCSPISGHRSVSWYQQTPGQGLQFLFEYFSETQRNKGNFPGRFSGRQFSNSRSEMNVSTLELGDSALYLCASMLNMNTEAFFGQGTRLTVV.

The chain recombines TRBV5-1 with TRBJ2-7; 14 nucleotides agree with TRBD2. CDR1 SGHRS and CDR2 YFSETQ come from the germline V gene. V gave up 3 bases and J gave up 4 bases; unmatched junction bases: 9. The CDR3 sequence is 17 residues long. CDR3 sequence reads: CASSSGLAGGTYYEQYF. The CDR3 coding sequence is TGCGCCAGCAGCTCCGGACTAGCGGGAGGAACATATTACGAGCAGTACTTC. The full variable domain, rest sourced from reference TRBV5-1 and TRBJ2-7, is KAGVTQTPRYLIKTRGQQVTLSCSPISGHRSVSWYQQTPGQGLQFLFEYFSETQRNKGNFPGRFSGRQFSNSRSEMNVSTLELGDSALYLCASSSGLAGGTYYEQYFGPGTRLTVT.

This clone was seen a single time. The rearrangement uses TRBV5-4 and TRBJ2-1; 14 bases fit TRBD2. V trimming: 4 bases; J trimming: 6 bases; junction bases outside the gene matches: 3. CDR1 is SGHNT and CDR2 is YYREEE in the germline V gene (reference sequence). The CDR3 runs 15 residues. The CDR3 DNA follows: TGTGCCAGCAGCGGGACTAGCGGGAGACCCAATGAGCAGTTCTTC. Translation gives CASSGTSGRPNEQFF.

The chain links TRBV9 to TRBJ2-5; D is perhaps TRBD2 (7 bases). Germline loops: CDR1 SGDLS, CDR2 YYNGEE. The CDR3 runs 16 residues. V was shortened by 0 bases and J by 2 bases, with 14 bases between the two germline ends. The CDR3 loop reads CASSVGGRGGQETQYF. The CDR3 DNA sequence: TGTGCCAGCAGCGTAGGCGGCAGGGGAGGGCAAGAGACCCAGTACTTC.